A selection of T cell receptor beta chains follows, all from one sample in a study of cytomegalovirus exposure and HLA in healthy donors. Profiled with immunoSEQ multiplex PCR; TCRdb holds only in-frame clones, not every one. The data show 250,000 or so clones, 85% seen once. Sequenced: PBMCs. The receptors were sampled from a human donor in good health. Both conserved end residues are part of each CDR3. Fields, in order: V gene, J gene, CDR3 protein.

TRBV13	TRBJ1-2	CASSLGQGFHPGYTF
TRBV7-8	TRBJ2-7	CASSLVVGTDLGSSYEQYF
TRBV6-5	.	CASGAAGEYEQYF
TRBV5-1	TRBJ2-3	CASSGVADRGSDTQYF
TRBV5-4	TRBJ2-1	CASSLEGANEQFF
TRBV15	TRBJ2-3	CATSRDLTSGSIGDTQYF
TRBV19	TRBJ2-1	CASSLDYRQGYNEQFF
TRBV6-6	TRBJ2-3	CASSSLAALTTDTQYF
TRBV28	TRBJ2-7	CASSLSGLNSYEQYF
TRBV6-5	TRBJ1-1	CASSRNTEAFF
TRBV5-4	.	CASSLFRDRVSYEQYF
TRBV15	TRBJ2-5	CATSRDFVWGQGPEAPITAQYF
TRBV7-3	TRBJ1-4	CASSLSFFGQGNEKLFF
TRBV2	TRBJ2-7	CASSELVGDSYEQYF
TRBV2	TRBJ2-2	CASSAQGTTGELFF
TRBV18	TRBJ1-5	CASSQGQNSNQPQHF
TRBV27	TRBJ2-7	CASSGEGVGSYEQYF
TRBV7-9	TRBJ2-7	CASLGDSYYEQYF
TRBV7-2	TRBJ1-1	CASSFGSLNTEAFF
TRBV11-1	TRBJ2-1	CASSNLGTSGYNEQFF
TRBV2	TRBJ2-5	CASSGQGTGRETQYF
TRBV14	TRBJ2-1	CASSQDDEETPEQFF
TRBV4-3	TRBJ2-4	CASSQVGLRQGAKNIQYF
TRBV30	TRBJ1-2	CAWMTYEGYTF
TRBV2	TRBJ2-5	CASWLAGGQETQYF
TRBV7-6	TRBJ2-6	CASSLRPPGAGANVLTF
TRBV4-2	TRBJ1-2	CASSQDRTGVGYTF
TRBV9	TRBJ2-2	CASSQGHQNTGELFF
TRBV7-7	TRBJ2-7	CASSVGTGGEQYF
TRBV7-2	TRBJ2-7	CASTAWGGAFYEQYF
TRBV25-1	TRBJ2-1	CASSVTGGNEQFF
TRBV23-1	TRBJ1-5	CASSQLDGGWDQPQHF
TRBV7-2	TRBJ2-7	CASSLAGTDSSYEQYF